This TCR beta chain is drawn from a study of a mutant IDH1 vaccine in newly diagnosed glioma. Across the study: V12 occurred at week 35 and V13 at week 47.

The data were produced by immunoSEQ multiplex PCR, yet TCRdb's version contains in-frame clones alone and is incomplete. The sample records about 32,000 clones, roughly 80% being singletons. The sample's time point: week 35, safety follow-up. The study gave 300 ug of mutant IDH1 20-mer peptide per vaccine dose, with topical imiquimod. A word on this clone: No antigen is known for it.

This CDR3 comprises 14 residues. Per the germline V gene, CDR1 is MNHNS and CDR2 is SASEGT. V trimming: 8 bases; J trimming: 2 bases; junction bases outside the gene matches: 4. The sample here was PBMCs, taken from a glioma patient whose treatment included an IDH1 peptide vaccine. This TCR was sampled from a woman in her 30s with glioma. Some clones in this sample may be carry-over from other donors' samples. The chain couples TRBV6-1 to TRBJ1-1; 11 nucleotides agree with TRBD1. CDR3: CASAGTGGNTEAFF. The CDR3 nucleotides are TGTGCCAGCGCCGGGACAGGGGGAAACACTGAAGCTTTCTTT.